These 21 T cell receptor beta chains were all obtained from the same sample, sequenced in a study of T cell changes during pregnancy in multiple sclerosis. Data came from immunoSEQ multiplex PCR; TCRdb stores just in-frame clones and leaves some out. The repertoire consists of 20,000 to 25,000 clones, with just under 85% occurring once and the leading ten covering around 14%. The specimen comprised CD8+ T cells from peripheral blood mononuclear cells, sampled in the first trimester of pregnancy. These receptors were taken from a female donor in good health, enrolled as a control in a pregnancy study.

The chain has TRBV4-1 and TRBJ2-7; D unresolved. V lost 4 bases and J 0 bases, leaving 10 bases between the germline ends. Germline loops: CDR1 MGHRA, CDR2 YSYEKL. The CDR3 length is 14 residues. The CDR3 loop reads CASSPTPVSYEQYF. CDR3 sequence (DNA): TGCGCCAGCAGCCCTACCCCCGTCTCCTACGAGCAGTACTTC.

This clone has a single count. The rearrangement uses TRBV28 and TRBJ2-1, with D unresolved. Trimming shortened V by 6 bases and J by 3 bases, and 15 bases separated the two germline ends. The CDR3 consists of 15 residues. CDR1 is MDHEN and CDR2 is SYDVKM in the germline V gene. The DNA for the CDR3 is TGTGCCAGCAGCCCCTTGGGCAGTGACTACAATGAGCAGTTCTTC. It yields the protein CASSPLGSDYNEQFF.

V and J are TRBV5-1 and TRBJ2-3, with a weak D call TRBD2 (5 bases). With 2 bases removed from V and 3 bases from J, the gap between germline ends came to 10 bases. CDR1 SGHRS and CDR2 YFSETQ come from the germline V gene. This CDR3 contains 14 residues. This CDR3 reads CASSFNGMTDTQYF. The CDR3 DNA is TGCGCCAGCAGCTTTAACGGGATGACAGATACGCAGTATTTT.

This chain links TRBV5-1 with TRBJ1-5; 7 bases match TRBD1. The length of the CDR3 is 15 residues. With 0 bases clipped from V and 3 bases from J, the junction kept 3 bases outside the gene matches. CDR1 and CDR2 (germline): SGHRS, YFSETQ. CDR3 nucleotide sequence: TGCGCCAGCAGCTTGGAAGGGGGCTACAATCAGCCCCAGCATTTT. Translation gives CASSLEGGYNQPQHF.

The rearrangement joins TRBV6-5 to TRBJ1-3; 9 positions match TRBD1. The CDR3 loop spans 15 amino acids. CDR1 and CDR2 from the germline V gene are MNHEY and SVGAGI. The V and J ends lost 2 bases and 4 bases, in that order; junction bases with no gene match: 3. CDR3 sequence: CASSYEGTGGNTIYF. The CDR3 DNA is TGTGCCAGCAGTTACGAGGGGACAGGGGGAAACACCATATATTTT.

The J gene is TRBJ1-2, the V gene TRBV7-8; 11 bases line up with TRBD1. V gave up 5 bases and J gave up 1 base; unmatched junction bases: 12. The CDR3 has 18 residues. The germline V gene has CDR1 SGHVS and CDR2 FQNEAQ. CDR3 bases: TGTGCCAGCAGCACACCCGGACAGGGGGCGCCCCTTAACTATGGCTACACCTTC. Protein: CASSTPGQGAPLNYGYTF.

The chain is built from TRBV7-9 and TRBJ2-5; 11 bases are shared with TRBD2. Per germline, CDR1 SEHNR and CDR2 FQNEAQ (reference sequence). The V and J ends lost 4 bases and 2 bases, in that order; junction bases with no gene match: 9. The CDR3 loop spans 17 amino acids. The CDR3 protein is CASSSTGLADLQETQYF. Written as DNA, the CDR3 is TGTGCCAGCAGCTCAACGGGACTAGCGGACTTACAAGAGACCCAGTACTTC.

The rearrangement uses TRBV9 and TRBJ2-3; TRBD2 matches 7 bases. Germline V gene lookup returns CDR1 SGDLS and CDR2 YYNGEE. This CDR3 comprises 17 residues. V gave up 0 bases and J gave up 2 bases; unmatched junction bases: 9. CDR3 in DNA: TGTGCCAGCAGCGTAGACGGCCGGACTAGGCCCACAGATACGCAGTATTTT. Translation: CASSVDGRTRPTDTQYF.

The chain's CDR3 is CASSFRSGSVTGELFF. The CDR3 nucleotides are TGCGCCAGCAGCTTCCGTAGCGGGAGTGTGACCGGGGAGCTGTTTTTT. The chain employs TRBV5-1 and TRBJ2-2, with 9 nucleotides matching TRBD2. The germline V gene has CDR1 SGHRS and CDR2 YFSETQ. This CDR3 spans 16 amino acids. J gave up 5 bases and V 2 bases, and 7 bases lay outside the gene matches.

V is TRBV7-8 and J is TRBJ1-2; 9 nucleotides match TRBD1. Per germline, CDR1 SGHVS and CDR2 FQNEAQ. CDR3 length equals 16 residues. The ends lost 2 bases at V and 8 bases at J; junction bases unmatched: 12. The CDR3 region is CASSLPGQGKTKGYTF. In DNA, the CDR3 is TGTGCCAGCAGCTTACCGGGACAGGGAAAAACGAAAGGCTACACCTTC.

The rearrangement joins TRBV28 to TRBJ2-3; 7 bases fit TRBD2. With V trimmed by 4 bases and J by 8 bases, 12 bases remained unmatched. Germline assignment: CDR1 MDHEN and CDR2 SYDVKM. There are 15 residues in the CDR3. This chain's CDR3 is CASSSGLAVRGTQYF. The CDR3 DNA reads TGTGCCAGCAGTTCGGGGCTAGCGGTCCGGGGTACGCAGTATTTT.

The J gene is TRBJ2-7, the V gene TRBV2; a possible D gene is TRBD2 (5 bases). The CDR3 runs to 15 residues. Germline CDR1 reads SNHLY; CDR2 reads FYNNEI. Trimming took 3 bases from V and 3 from J, leaving 15 bases between them. Here the CDR3 DNA reads TGTGCCAGCAGTGACTCCCTGACCCGGGACTACGAGCAGTACTTC. Protein product: CASSDSLTRDYEQYF.

This clone occurred a few times. The chain links TRBV6-4 to TRBJ2-2; 9 nucleotides agree with TRBD2. The germline CDR1 and CDR2 sequences are MRHNA and SNTAGT. V was pared by 0 bases and J by 3 bases, with 2 bases of the junction left unmatched. The CDR3 consists of 16 residues. This CDR3 is CASSDSRGGDTGELFF. Written as DNA, the CDR3 is TGTGCCAGCAGTGACTCGCGGGGGGGGGACACCGGGGAGCTGTTTTTT.

This chain uses TRBV7-6 with TRBJ2-2; D may be TRBD1 (5 bases). Germline CDR1 reads SGHVS; CDR2 reads FNYEAQ. The V end lost 1 base, the J end lost 0 bases, and 12 bases lay between the germline ends. The CDR3 has 17 residues. CDR3 DNA: TGTGCCAGCAGCTTAGAGGGGCTGTCGGCGAACACCGGGGAGCTGTTTTTT. This translates into CASSLEGLSANTGELFF.

This clone has ten or more counts. The chain combines TRBV5-4 with TRBJ1-2; 7 bases fit TRBD1. The CDR3 is 12 amino acids. CDR1 is SGHNT, CDR2 YYREEE, per germline (reference sequence). The J segment lost 6 bases and the V segment lost 4 bases, leaving 3 bases of the junction unmatched. CDR3 in amino acids: CASSIRGDGYTF. The CDR3 DNA reads as TGTGCCAGCAGCATCAGGGGGGATGGCTACACCTTC.

The chain couples TRBV4-3 to TRBJ2-7; 9 bases are shared with TRBD1. The V gene end was trimmed by 4 bases and the J gene end by 6 bases; junction bases not matched to a gene: 7. The CDR3 totals 14 residues. CDR1 and CDR2 from the germline V gene are LGHNA and YSLEER. CDR3 region: CASSPGTGKGEQYF. CDR3 bases: TGCGCCAGCAGCCCCGGGACAGGGAAGGGCGAGCAGTACTTC.

The chain has TRBV21-1 and TRBJ2-7; TRBD2 reflects the table's D call only, with no check against the DNA. TRBV21-1 is assigned pseudogene status. This CDR3 has 13 amino acids. The CDR3 region is CASIRPGMDEQYF. DNA of the CDR3: TGTGCCAGCATTCGGCCCGGGATGGACGAGCAGTACTTC.

V is TRBV7-6 and J is TRBJ2-5; D perhaps matches TRBD1 (5 bases). The V end was cut by 8 bases, the J end by 4 bases, with 20 bases between. This CDR3 comprises 15 residues. Germline assignment: CDR1 SGHVS and CDR2 FNYEAQ. The CDR3 loop is CASQPVDQGRETQYF. The CDR3 bases are TGTGCCAGCCAGCCGGTGGATCAGGGCCGAGAGACCCAGTACTTC.

Comments on this clone: Other DNA sequences in this sample translate to the same CDR3. This chain connects TRBV6-4 to TRBJ2-1, with D possibly matching TRBD1 (5 bases). The CDR3 is 14 residues long. Germline V CDR1 and CDR2: MRHNA, SNTAGT. Trimming stripped 0 bases from V and 3 bases from J, with 6 bases between. The CDR3 loop reads CASSDSGDYNEQFF. The CDR3, as DNA: TGTGCCAGCAGTGACTCAGGGGACTACAATGAGCAGTTCTTC.

The chain's CDR3 is CATSRDGGPTGELFF. CDR3 nucleotides: TGTGCCACCAGCAGAGATGGAGGGCCCACCGGGGAGCTGTTTTTT. This chain joins TRBV15 and TRBJ2-2; D may be TRBD2 (6 bases). This CDR3 is 15 amino acids long. Germline V gives CDR1 LNHNV, CDR2 YYDKDF (reference sequence). Trimming shortened V by 0 bases and J by 4 bases, and 9 bases separated the two germline ends.

The gene calls are TRBV9 and TRBJ2-1; 8 bases agree with TRBD2. Germline trimming cut 3 bases from V and 0 bases from J; bases unmatched to any gene: 14. This CDR3 is 19 amino acids long. Germline lookup yields CDR1 SGDLS and CDR2 YYNGEE. CDR3 nucleotide sequence: TGTGCCAGCAGCGGGCGACTAGCGCTAAACAAGGGCTCCTACAATGAGCAGTTCTTC. Translating gives CASSGRLALNKGSYNEQFF.